This TCR beta chain was observed in a study of shared clonotypes between healthy human individuals. Study-level background: Serving as donors were a couple of women and three men, whose ages spanned 18 to 49. General study points: What rarefaction showed was incomplete sorted-subset sequencing despite large depth.

Naive CD8 isolation took CD45RO-negative cells positively selected for CCR7 and excluded terminally differentiated effector memory CD45RA+ cells. Some clones are missing from TCRdb's copy, which holds only in-frame ones; the method was immunoSEQ multiplex PCR. The top ten hold more than 0.95% of the sample, which has millions of clones, about 94% seen once. Germline V gene lookup returns CDR1 SGHNT and CDR2 YYREEE (reference sequence). CDR3 length: 17 amino acids. V was trimmed by 4 bases and J by 0 bases, leaving 19 bases between them. This clone appeared a single time. Its antigen is not known. Sequenced material: naive CD8+ T cells sorted from blood. The clonotype comes from a man aged 18 to 29 in good health. The V gene is TRBV5-4, the J gene TRBJ2-5; no clear D gene. The CDR3 DNA follows: TGTGCCAGCAGCCATATAGCAGGTCAGCCTAACCAAGAGACCCAGTACTTC. Protein: CASSHIAGQPNQETQYF.